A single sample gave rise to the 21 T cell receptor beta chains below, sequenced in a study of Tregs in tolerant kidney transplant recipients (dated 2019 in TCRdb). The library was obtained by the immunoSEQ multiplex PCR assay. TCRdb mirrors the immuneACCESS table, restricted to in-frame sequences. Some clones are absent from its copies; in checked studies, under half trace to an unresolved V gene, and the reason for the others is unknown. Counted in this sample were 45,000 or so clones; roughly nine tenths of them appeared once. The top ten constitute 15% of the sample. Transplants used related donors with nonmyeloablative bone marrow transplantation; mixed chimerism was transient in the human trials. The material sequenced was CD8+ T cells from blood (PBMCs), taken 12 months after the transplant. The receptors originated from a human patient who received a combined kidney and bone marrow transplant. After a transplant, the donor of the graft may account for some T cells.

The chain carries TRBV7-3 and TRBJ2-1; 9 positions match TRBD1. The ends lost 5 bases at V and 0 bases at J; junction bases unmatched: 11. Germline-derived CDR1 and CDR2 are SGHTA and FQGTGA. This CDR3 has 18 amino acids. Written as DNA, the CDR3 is TGTGCCAGCAGCCCACACACAGGGGGCGCTGACTCCTACAATGAGCAGTTCTTC. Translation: CASSPHTGGADSYNEQFF.

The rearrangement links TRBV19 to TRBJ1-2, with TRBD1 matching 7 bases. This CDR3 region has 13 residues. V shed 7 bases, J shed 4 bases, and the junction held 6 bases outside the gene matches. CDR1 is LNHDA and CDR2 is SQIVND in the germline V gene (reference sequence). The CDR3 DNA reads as TGTGCCAGTACCAGACAGGGACTCTATGGCTACACCTTC. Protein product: CASTRQGLYGYTF.

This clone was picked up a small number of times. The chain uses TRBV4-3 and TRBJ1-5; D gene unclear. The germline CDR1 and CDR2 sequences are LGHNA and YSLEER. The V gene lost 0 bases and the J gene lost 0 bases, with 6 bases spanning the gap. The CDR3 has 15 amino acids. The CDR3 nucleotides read TGCGCCAGCAGCCAAGAACTGATTAGCAATCAGCCCCAGCATTTT. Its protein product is CASSQELISNQPQHF.

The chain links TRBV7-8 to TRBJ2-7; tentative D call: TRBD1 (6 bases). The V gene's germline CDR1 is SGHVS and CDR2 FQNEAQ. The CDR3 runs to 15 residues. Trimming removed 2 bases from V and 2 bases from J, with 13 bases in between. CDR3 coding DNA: TGTGCCAGCAGCTTATTGGGACAAGGGGCCTACGAGCAGTACTTC. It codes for CASSLLGQGAYEQYF.

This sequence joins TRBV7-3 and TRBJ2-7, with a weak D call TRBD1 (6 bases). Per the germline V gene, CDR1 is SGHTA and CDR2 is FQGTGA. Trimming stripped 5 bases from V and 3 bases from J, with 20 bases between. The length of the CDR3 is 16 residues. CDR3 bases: TGTGCCAGCAGCCCGGGGACCGGGACACCGAACTACGAGCAGTACTTC. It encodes CASSPGTGTPNYEQYF.

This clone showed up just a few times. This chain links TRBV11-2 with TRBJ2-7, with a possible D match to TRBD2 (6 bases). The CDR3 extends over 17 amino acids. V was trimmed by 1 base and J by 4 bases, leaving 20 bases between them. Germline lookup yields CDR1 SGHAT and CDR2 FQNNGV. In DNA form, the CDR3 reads TGTGCCAGCAGCTTAGCTGGCTCTCGCGGGGACCCTTACGAGCAGTACTTC. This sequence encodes CASSLAGSRGDPYEQYF.

CDR3 region: CASSFSGTGKGEQYF. The CDR3 nucleotides are TGCGCCAGCAGCTTCTCCGGGACAGGGAAAGGGGAGCAGTACTTC. The chain has TRBV5-1 and TRBJ2-7; TRBD1 matches at 9 bases. CDR1 is SGHRS, CDR2 YFSETQ, per germline. This CDR3 region has 15 residues. The V segment lost 2 bases and the J segment 7 bases; nucleotides outside the gene matches: 10. Complete variable domain (other parts from reference TRBV5-1 and TRBJ2-7): KAGVTQTPRYLIKTRGQQVTLSCSPISGHRSVSWYQQTPGQGLQFLFEYFSETQRNKGNFPGRFSGRQFSNSRSEMNVSTLELGDSALYLCASSFSGTGKGEQYFGPGTRLTVT.

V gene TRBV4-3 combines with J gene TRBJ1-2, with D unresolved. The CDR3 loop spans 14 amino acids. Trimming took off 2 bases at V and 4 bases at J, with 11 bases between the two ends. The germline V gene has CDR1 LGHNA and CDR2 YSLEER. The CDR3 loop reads CASSQQRAGYGYTF. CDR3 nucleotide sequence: TGCGCCAGCAGCCAACAGAGGGCGGGCTATGGCTACACCTTC.

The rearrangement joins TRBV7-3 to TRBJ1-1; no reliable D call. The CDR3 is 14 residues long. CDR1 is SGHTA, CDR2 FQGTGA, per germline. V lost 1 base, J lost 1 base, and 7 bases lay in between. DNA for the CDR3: TGTGCCAGCAGCTTAAACTCCGGGAACACTGAAGCTTTCTTT. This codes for CASSLNSGNTEAFF.

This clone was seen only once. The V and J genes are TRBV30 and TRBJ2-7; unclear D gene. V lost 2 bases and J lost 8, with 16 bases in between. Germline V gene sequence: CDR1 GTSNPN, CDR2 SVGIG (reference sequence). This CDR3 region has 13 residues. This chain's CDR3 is CAWSPDINLQQYF. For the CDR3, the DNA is TGTGCCTGGAGTCCTGACATCAATCTACAGCAGTACTTC.

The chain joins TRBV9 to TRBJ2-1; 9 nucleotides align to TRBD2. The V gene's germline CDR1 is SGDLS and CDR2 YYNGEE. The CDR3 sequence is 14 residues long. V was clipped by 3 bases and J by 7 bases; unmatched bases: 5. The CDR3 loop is CASSALAGVNEQFF. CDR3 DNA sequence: TGTGCCAGCAGCGCCTTAGCGGGAGTAAATGAGCAGTTCTTC.

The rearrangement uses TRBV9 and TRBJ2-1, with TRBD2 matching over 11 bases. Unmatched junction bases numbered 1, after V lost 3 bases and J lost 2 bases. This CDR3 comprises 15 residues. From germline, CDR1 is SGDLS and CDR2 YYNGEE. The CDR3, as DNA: TGTGCCAGCAGCGGTAGCGGGAGGGCCTACAATGAGCAGTTCTTC. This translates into CASSGSGRAYNEQFF.

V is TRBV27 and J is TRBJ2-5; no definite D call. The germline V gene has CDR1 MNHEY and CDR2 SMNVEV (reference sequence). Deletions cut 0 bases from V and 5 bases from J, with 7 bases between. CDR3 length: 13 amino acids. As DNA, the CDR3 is TGTGCCAGCAGTTTATCACGCGCGGAGACCCAGTACTTC. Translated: CASSLSRAETQYF.

The CDR3 is CASSFDWTGELFF. DNA of the CDR3: TGTGCCAGCAGCTTCGACTGGACCGGGGAGCTGTTTTTT. This chain uses TRBV7-6 with TRBJ2-2, with unresolved D. V lost 3 bases and J 5 bases, leaving 7 bases between the germline ends. This CDR3 has 13 amino acids. CDR1 is SGHVS, CDR2 FNYEAQ, per germline.

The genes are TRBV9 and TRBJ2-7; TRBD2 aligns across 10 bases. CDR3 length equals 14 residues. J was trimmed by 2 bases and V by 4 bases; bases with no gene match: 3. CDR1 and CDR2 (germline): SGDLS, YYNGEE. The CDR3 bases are TGTGCCAGCAGCCCGAGCGGGGGGGCCTACGAGCAGTACTTC. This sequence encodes CASSPSGGAYEQYF.

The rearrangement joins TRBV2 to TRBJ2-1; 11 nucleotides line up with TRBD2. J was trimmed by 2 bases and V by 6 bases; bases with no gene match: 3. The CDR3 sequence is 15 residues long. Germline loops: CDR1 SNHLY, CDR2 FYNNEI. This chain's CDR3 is CASRVAGGPYNEQFF. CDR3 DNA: TGTGCCAGCAGGGTAGCGGGAGGGCCCTACAATGAGCAGTTCTTC.

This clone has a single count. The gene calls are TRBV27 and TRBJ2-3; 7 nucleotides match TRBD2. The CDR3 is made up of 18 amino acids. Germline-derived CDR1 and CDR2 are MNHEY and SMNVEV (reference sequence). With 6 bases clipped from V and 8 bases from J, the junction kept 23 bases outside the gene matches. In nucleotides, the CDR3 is TGTGCCAGCAGAAATGGGACCGAACGACCCGGTAGCGGGTTTACGCAGTATTTT. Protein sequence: CASRNGTERPGSGFTQYF.

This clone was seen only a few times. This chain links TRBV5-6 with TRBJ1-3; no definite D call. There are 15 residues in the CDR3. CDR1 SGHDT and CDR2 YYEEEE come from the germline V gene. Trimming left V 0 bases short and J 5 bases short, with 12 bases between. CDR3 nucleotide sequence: TGTGCCAGCAGCTTGGGTGAGAGGGTCCGAAACACCATATATTTT. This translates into CASSLGERVRNTIYF.

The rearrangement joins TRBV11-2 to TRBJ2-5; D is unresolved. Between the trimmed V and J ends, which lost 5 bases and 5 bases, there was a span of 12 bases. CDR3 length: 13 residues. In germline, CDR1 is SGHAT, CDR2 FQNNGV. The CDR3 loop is CASSPPARETQYF. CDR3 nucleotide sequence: TGTGCCAGCAGCCCCCCTGCTCGGGAGACCCAGTACTTC.

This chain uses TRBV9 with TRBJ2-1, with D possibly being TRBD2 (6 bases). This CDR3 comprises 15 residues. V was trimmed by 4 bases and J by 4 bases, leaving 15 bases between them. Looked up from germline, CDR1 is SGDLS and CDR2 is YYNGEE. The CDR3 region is CASSPGTSPYNEQFF. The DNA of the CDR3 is TGTGCCAGCAGCCCAGGGACTTCCCCTTACAATGAGCAGTTCTTC.

The CDR3 protein is CASSRRAGGSLFEQYF. CDR3 in DNA: TGTGCCAGCAGTCGCCGAGCAGGGGGCTCACTTTTCGAGCAGTACTTC. The chain is built from TRBV7-9 and TRBJ2-7; 8 bases match TRBD1. Germline V gives CDR1 SEHNR, CDR2 FQNEAQ (reference sequence). There are 16 residues in the CDR3. The junction had 16 bases not matched to a gene; V was cut back by 6 bases and J by 6 bases. Together with reference TRBV7-9 and TRBJ2-7, the CDR3 gives the full variable domain: DTGVSQNPRHKITKRGQNVTFRCDPISEHNRLYWYRQTLGQGPEFLTYFQNEAQLEKSRLLSDRFSAERPKGSFSTLEIQRTEQGDSAMYLCASSRRAGGSLFEQYFGPGTRLTVT.